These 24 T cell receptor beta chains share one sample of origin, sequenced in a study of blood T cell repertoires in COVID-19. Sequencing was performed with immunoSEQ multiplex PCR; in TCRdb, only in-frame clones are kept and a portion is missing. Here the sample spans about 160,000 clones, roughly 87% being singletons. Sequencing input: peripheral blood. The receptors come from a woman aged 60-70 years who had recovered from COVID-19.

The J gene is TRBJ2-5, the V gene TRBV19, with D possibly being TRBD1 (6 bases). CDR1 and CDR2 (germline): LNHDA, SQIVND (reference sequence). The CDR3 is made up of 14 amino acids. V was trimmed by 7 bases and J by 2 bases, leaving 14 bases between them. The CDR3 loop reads CASKDRRKQETQYF. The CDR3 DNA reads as TGTGCCAGTAAAGACAGGCGCAAACAAGAGACCCAGTACTTC. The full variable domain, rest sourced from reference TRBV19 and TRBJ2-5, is DGGITQSPKYLFRKEGQNVTLSCEQNLNHDAMYWYRQDPGQGLRLIYYSQIVNDFQKGDIAEGYSVSREKKESFPLTVTSAQKNPTAFYLCASKDRRKQETQYFGPGTRLLVL.

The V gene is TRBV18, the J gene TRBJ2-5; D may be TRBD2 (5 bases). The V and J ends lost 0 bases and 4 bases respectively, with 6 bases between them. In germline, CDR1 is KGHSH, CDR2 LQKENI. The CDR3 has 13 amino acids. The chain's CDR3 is CASSPPGRETQYF. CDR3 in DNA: TGTGCCAGCTCACCACCAGGGAGAGAGACCCAGTACTTC.

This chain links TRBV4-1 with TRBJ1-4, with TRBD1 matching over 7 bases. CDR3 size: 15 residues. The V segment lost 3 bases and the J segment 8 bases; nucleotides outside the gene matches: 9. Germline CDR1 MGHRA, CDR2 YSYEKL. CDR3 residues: CASSQEGQVGEKLFF. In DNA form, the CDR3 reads TGCGCCAGCAGCCAGGAAGGACAGGTTGGGGAAAAACTGTTTTTT.

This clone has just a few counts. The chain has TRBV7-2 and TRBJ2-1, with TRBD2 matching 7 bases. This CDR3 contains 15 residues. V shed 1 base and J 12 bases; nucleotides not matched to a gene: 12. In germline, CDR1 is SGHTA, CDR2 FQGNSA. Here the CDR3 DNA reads TGTGCCAGCAGCTTAGGTCGGACTAGGGTGAGTCGGCAGTTCTTC. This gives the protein CASSLGRTRVSRQFF.

The DNA for the CDR3 is TGTGCCAGCGGGGAGGGGACCCAGTACTTC. It yields the protein CASGEGTQYF. This chain links TRBV2 with TRBJ2-5; 7 nucleotides line up with TRBD2. V shed 8 bases, J shed 7 bases, and the junction held 1 base outside the gene matches. The CDR3 has 10 amino acids. Germline-derived CDR1 and CDR2 are SNHLY and FYNNEI.

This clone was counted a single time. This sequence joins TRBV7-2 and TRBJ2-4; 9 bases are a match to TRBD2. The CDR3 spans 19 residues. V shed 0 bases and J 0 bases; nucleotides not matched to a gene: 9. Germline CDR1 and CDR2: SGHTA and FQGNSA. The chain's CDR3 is CASSLAFSGGPLAKNIQYF. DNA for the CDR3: TGTGCCAGCAGCTTAGCGTTTAGCGGGGGTCCACTAGCCAAAAACATTCAGTACTTC.

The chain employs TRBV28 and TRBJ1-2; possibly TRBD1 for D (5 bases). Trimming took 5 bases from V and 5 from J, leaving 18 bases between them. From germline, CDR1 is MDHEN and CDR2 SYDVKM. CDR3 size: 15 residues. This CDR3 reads CASSTGDRVWYGYTF. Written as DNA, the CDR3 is TGTGCCAGCAGTACGGGGGACCGGGTCTGGTATGGCTACACCTTC.

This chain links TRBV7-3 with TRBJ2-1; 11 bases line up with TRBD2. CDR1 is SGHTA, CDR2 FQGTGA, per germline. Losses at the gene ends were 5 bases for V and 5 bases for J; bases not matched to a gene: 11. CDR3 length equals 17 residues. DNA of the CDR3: TGTGCCAGCAGCCAAAGGGGACTAGCGGATTTTCACAATGAGCAGTTCTTC. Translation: CASSQRGLADFHNEQFF.

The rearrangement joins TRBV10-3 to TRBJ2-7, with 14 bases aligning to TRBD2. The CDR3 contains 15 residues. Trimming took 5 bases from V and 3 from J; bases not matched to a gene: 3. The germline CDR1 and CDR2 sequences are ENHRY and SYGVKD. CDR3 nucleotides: TGTGCCATCAGTCAAGGGACTAGCGGGGGCTACGAGCAGTACTTC. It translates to CAISQGTSGGYEQYF.

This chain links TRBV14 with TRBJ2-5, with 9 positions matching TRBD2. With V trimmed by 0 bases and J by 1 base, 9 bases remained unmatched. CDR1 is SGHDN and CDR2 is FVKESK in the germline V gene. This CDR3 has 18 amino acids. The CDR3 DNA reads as TGTGCCAGCAGCCAAGAAAGCTTCGGCGGGGGGGGCCAAGAGACCCAGTACTTC. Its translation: CASSQESFGGGGQETQYF.

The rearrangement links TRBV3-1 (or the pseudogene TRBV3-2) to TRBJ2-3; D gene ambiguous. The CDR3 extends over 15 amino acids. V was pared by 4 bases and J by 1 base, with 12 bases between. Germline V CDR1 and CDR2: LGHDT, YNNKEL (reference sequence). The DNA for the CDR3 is TGTGCCAGCAGCCCGTCCAGGTTCCGCACAGATACGCAGTATTTT. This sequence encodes CASSPSRFRTDTQYF.

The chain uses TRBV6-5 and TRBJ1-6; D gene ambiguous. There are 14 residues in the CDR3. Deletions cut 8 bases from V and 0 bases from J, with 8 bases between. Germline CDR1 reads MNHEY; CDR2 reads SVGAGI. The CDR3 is CASQYASYNSPLHF. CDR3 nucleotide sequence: TGTGCCAGCCAGTATGCCTCCTATAATTCACCCCTCCACTTT.

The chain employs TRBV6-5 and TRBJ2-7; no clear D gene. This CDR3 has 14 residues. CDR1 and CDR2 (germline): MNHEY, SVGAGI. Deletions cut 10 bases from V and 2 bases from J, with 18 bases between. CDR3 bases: TGTGCCACCCAACCGGGTCTCGCAACCTACGAGCAGTACTTC. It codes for CATQPGLATYEQYF.

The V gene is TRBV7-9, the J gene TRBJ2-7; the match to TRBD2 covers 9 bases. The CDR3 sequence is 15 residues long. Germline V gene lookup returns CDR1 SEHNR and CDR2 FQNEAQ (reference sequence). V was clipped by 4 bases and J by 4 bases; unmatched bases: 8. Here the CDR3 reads CASSWSLAGGYEQYF. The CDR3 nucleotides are TGTGCCAGCAGCTGGAGTCTGGCGGGGGGGTACGAGCAGTACTTC.

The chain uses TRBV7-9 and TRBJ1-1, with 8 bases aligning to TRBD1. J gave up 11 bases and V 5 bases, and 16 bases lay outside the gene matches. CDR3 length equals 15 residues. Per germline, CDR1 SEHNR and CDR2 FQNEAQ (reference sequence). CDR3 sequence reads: CASSNLNPGQGKAFF. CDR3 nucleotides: TGTGCCAGCAGCAACTTAAACCCCGGACAGGGAAAGGCTTTCTTT.

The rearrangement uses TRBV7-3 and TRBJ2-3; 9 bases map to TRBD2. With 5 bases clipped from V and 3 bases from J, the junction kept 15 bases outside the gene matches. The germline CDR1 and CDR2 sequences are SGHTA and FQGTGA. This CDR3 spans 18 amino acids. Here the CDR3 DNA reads TGTGCCAGCAGCCTACAGGCTAGCGGGGACCCGGCGACAGATACGCAGTATTTT. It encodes CASSLQASGDPATDTQYF.

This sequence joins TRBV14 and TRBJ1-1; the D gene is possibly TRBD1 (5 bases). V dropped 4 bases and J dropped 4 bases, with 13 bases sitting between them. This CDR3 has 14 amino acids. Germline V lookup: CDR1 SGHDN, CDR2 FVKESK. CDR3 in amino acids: CASSLREGRTEAFF. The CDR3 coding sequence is TGTGCCAGCAGCCTCAGGGAGGGTCGCACTGAAGCTTTCTTT.

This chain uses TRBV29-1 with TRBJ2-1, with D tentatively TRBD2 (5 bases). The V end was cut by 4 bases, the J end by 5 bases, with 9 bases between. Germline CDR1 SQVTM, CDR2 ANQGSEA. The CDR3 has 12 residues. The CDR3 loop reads CSVAGSHNEQFF. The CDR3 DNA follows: TGCAGCGTTGCGGGGAGCCACAATGAGCAGTTCTTC.

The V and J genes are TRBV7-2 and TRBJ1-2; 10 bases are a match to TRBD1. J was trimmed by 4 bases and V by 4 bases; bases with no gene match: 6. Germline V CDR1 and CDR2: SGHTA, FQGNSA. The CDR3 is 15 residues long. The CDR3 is CASSSRDRGSYGYTF. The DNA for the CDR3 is TGTGCCAGCAGCTCTCGGGACAGGGGCTCCTATGGCTACACCTTC.

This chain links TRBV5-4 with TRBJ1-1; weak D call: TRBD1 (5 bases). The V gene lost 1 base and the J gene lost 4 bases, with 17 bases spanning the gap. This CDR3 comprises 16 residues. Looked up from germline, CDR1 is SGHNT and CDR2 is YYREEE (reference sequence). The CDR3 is CASSLRQGIRGTEAFF. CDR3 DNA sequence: TGTGCCAGCAGCTTGAGGCAGGGCATAAGGGGCACTGAAGCTTTCTTT. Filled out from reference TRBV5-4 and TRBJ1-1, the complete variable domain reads ETGVTQSPTHLIKTRGQQVTLRCSSQSGHNTVSWYQQALGQGPQFIFQYYREEENGRGNFPPRFSGLQFPNYSSELNVNALELDDSALYLCASSLRQGIRGTEAFFGQGTRLTVV.

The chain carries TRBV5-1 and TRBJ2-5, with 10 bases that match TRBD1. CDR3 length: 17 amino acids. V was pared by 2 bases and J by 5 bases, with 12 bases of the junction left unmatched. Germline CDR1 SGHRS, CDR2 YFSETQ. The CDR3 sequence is CASSFDPPGQGGETQYF. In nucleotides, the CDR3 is TGCGCCAGCAGCTTTGATCCTCCAGGACAGGGGGGCGAGACCCAGTACTTC.

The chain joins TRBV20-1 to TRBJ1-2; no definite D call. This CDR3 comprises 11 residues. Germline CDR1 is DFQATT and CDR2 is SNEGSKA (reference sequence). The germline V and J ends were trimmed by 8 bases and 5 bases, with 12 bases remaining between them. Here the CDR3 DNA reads TGCAGTCCTCCGACTGATTATGGCTACACCTTC. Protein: CSPPTDYGYTF.

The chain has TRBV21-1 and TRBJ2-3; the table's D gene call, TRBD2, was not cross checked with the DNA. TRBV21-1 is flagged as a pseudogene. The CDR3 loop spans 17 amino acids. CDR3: CASSLVGSSGGRDTQYF. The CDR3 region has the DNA TGTGCCAGCAGCCTAGTCGGGTCTAGCGGGGGTCGTGATACGCAGTATTTT.

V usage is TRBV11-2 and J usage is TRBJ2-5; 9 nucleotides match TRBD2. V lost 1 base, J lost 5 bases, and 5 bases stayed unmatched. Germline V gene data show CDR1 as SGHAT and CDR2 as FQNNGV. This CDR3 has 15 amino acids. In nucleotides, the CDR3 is TGTGCCAGCAGCTTAGTAGCGGGGGTGGGGGAGACCCAGTACTTC. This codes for CASSLVAGVGETQYF.